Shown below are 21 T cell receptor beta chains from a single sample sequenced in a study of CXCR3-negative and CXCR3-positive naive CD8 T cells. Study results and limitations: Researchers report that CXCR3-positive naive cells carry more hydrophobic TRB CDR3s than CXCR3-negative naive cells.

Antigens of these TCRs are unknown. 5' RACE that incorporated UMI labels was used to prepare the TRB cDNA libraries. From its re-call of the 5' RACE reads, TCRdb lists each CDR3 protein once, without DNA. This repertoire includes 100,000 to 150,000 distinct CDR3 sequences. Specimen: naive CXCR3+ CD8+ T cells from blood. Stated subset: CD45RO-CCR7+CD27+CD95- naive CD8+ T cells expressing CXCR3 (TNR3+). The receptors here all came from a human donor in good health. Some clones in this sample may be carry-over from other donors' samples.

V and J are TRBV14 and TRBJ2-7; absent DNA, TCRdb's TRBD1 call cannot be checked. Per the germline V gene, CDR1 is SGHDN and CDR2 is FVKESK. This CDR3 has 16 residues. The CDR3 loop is CASSQVIGREYYEQYF. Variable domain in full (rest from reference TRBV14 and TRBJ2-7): EAGVTQFPSHSVIEKGQTVTLRCDPISGHDNLYWYRRVMGKEIKFLLHFVKESKQDESGMPNNRFLAERTGGTYSTLKVQPAELEDSGVYFCASSQVIGREYYEQYFGPGTRLTVT.

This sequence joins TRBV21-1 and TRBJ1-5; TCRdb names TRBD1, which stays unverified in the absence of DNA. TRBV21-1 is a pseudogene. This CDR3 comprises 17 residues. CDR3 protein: CASSKGRDRACNQPQHF.

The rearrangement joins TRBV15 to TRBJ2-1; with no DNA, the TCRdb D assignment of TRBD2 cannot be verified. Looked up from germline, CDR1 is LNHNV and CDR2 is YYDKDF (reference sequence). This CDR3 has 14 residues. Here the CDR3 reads CATEREYSYNEQFF.

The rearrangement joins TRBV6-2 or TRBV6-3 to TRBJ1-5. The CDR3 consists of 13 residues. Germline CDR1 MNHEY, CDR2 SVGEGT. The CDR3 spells CASNLVSNQPQHF.

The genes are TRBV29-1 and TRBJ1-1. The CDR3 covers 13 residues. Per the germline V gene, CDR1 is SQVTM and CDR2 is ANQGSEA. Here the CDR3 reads CSVEPRMNTEAFF.

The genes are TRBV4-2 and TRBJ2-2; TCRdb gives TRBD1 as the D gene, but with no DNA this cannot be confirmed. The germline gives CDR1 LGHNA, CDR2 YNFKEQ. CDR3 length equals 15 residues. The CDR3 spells CASSQTDGGAGELFF.

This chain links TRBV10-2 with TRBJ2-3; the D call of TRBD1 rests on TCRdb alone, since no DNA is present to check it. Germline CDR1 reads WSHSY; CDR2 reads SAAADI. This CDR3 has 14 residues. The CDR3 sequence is CASSPWVEEDTQYF.

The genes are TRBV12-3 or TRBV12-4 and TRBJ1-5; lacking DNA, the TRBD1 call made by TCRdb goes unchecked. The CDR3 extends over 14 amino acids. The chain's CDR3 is CASRRTGENQPQHF.

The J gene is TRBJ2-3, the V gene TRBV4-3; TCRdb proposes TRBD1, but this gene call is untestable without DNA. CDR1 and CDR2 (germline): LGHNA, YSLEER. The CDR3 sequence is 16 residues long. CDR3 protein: CASSPRVGVPADTQYF.

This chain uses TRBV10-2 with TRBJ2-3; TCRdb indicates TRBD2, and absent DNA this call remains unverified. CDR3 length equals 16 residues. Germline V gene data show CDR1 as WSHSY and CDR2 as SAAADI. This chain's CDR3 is CASSELAGGLTDTQYF.

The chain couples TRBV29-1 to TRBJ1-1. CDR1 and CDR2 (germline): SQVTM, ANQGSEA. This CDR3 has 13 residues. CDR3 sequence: CSVEDPGNTEAFF.

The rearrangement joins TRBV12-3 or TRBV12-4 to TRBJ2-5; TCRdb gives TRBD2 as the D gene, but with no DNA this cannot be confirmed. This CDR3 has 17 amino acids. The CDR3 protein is CASSFYPAGGIQETQYF.

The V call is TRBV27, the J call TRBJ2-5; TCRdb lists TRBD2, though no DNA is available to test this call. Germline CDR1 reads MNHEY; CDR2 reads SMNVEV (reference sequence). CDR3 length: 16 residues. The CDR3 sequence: CASSFALAGGMETQYF.

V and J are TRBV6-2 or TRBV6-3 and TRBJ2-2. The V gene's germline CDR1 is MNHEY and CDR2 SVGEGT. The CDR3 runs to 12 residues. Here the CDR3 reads CASSYGAGELFF.

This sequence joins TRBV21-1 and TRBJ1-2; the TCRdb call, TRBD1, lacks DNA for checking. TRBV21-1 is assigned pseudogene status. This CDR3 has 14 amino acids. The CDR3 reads CASSNSRGRYGYTF.

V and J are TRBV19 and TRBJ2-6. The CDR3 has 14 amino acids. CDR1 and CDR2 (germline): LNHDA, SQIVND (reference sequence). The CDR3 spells CASSISYGANVLTF.

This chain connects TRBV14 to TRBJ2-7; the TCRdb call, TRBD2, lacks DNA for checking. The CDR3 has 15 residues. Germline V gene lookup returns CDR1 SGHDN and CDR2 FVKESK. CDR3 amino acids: CASSQLSGEAYEQYF. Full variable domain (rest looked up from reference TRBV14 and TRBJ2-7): EAGVTQFPSHSVIEKGQTVTLRCDPISGHDNLYWYRRVMGKEIKFLLHFVKESKQDESGMPNNRFLAERTGGTYSTLKVQPAELEDSGVYFCASSQLSGEAYEQYFGPGTRLTVT.

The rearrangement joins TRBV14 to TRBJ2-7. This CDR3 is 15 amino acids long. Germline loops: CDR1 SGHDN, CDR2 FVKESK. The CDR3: CASSTTTEYSYEQYF.

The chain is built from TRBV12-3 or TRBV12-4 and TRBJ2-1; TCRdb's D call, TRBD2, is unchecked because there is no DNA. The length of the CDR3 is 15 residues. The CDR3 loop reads CASSFSLAEYNEQFF.

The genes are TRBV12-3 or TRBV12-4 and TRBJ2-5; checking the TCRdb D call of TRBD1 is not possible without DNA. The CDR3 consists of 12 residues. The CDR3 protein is CASLGGEETQYF.

The chain's CDR3 is CATSRDRAVTEAFF. This sequence joins TRBV15 and TRBJ1-1; the TRBD1 assignment by TCRdb is unverifiable without DNA. The CDR3 is 14 amino acids. CDR1 is LNHNV and CDR2 is YYDKDF in the germline V gene (reference sequence).